This T cell receptor (beta chain) comes out of a study of T cell responses to AZD1222 COVID-19 vaccine. Study-level points and caveats: As reported, nearly half of all spike-specific TCRs target variant regions that are unmutated. Spike-specific TCR breadth rose after two AZD1222 doses, and depth rose as well. None of the repertoires were sampled until the peak T cell response had passed.

Clones were read by immunoSEQ multiplex PCR, and TCRdb kept only the in-frame ones, dropping some. Here the sample spans about 94,000 clones, 85% being singletons. The CDR3 extends over 13 amino acids. After removal of 4 bases from V and 9 bases from J, the junction contained 8 bases not matched to a gene. The germline V gene encodes CDR1 SQVTM and CDR2 ANQGSEA. Turning to this clone: Antigen: not known.

Recipients boosted at about 4 weeks or about 12 weeks are pooled. The V call is TRBV29-1, the J call TRBJ2-1, with 8 bases lining up with TRBD2. The sequencing here drew on peripheral blood, taken 28 days after the second AZD1222 dose. This clonotype was sampled from an adult who received the AZD1222 COVID-19 vaccine. The CDR3 region is CSVVPGGGGEQFF. CDR3 nucleotides: TGCAGCGTTGTCCCGGGAGGGGGTGGTGAGCAGTTCTTC.